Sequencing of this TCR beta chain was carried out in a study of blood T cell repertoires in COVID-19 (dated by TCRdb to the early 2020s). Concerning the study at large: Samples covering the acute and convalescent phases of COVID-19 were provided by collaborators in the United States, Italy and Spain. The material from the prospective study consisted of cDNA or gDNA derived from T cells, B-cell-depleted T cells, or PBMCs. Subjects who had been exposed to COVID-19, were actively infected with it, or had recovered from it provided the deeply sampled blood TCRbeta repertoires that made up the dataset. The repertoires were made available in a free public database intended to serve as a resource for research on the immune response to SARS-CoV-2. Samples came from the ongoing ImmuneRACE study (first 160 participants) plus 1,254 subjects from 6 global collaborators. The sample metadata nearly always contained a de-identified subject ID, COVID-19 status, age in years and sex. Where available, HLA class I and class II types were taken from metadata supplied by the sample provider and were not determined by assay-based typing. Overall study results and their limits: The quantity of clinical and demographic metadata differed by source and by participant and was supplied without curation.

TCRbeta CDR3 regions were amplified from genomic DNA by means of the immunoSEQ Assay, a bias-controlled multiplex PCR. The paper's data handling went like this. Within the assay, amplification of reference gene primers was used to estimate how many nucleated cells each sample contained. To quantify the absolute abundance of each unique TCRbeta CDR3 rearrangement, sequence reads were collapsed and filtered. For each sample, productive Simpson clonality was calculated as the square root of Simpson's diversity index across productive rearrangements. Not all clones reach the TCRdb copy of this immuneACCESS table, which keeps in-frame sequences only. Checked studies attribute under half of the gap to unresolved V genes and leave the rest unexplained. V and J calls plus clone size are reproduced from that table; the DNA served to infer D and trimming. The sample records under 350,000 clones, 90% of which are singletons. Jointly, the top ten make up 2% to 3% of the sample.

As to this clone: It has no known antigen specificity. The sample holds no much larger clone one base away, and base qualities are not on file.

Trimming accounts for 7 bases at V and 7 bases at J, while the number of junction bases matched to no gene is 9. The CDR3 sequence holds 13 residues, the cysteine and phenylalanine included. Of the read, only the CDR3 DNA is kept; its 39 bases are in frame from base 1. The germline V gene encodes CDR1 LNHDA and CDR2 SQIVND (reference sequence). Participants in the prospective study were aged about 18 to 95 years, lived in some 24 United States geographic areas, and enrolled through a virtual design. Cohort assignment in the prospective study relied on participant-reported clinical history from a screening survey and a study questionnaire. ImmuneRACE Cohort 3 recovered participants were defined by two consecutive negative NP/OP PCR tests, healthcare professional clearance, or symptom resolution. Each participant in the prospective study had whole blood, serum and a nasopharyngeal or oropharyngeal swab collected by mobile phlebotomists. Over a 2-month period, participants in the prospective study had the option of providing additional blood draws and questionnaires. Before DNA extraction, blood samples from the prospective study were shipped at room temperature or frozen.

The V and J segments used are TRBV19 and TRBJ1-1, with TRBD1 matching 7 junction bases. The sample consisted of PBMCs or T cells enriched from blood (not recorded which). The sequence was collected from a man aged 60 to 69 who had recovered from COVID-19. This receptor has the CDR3 CASTARQGDEAFF. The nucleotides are TGTGCCAGTACCGCACGACAGGGTGATGAAGCTTTCTTT. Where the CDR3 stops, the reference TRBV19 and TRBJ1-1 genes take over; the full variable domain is DGGITQSPKYLFRKEGQNVTLSCEQNLNHDAMYWYRQDPGQGLRLIYYSQIVNDFQKGDIAEGYSVSREKKESFPLTVTSAQKNPTAFYLCASTARQGDEAFFGQGTRLTVV.